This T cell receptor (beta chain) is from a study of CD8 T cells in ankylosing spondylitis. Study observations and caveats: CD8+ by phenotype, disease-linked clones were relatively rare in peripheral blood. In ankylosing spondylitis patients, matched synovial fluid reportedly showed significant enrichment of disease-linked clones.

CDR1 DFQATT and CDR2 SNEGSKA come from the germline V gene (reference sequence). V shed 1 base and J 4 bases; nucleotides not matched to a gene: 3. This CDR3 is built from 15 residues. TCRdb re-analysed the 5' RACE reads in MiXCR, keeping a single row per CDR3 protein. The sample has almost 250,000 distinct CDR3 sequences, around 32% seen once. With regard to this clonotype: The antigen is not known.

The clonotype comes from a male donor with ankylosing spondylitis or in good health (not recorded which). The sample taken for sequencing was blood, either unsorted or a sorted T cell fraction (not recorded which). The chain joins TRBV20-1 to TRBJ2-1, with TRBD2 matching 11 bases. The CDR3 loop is CSARVGLAAYNEQFF. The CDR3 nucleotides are TGCAGTGCTAGAGTGGGACTAGCGGCTTACAATGAGCAGTTCTTC.